These 22 T cell receptor beta chains originate from one sample sequenced in a study of Graves' ophthalmopathy and Graves' hyperthyroidism. RNA transcripts provided the template for amplifying TCR beta CDR3 regions. Second-round multiplex PCR came after a first-round RT-PCR that employed HTBI primers. TCRdb re-called the multiplex PCR reads with MiXCR, one entry per CDR3 protein. The top ten clones hold about 45% of a sample with 260,000 or so distinct CDR3 sequences, around 45% of them seen once. Sequencing was performed on peripheral blood. The receptors stem from an adult man with Graves' ophthalmopathy.

The rearrangement uses TRBV7-9 and TRBJ2-7; 7 bases map to TRBD2. This CDR3 region has 17 residues. Germline V gives CDR1 SEHNR, CDR2 FQNEAQ (reference sequence). After removal of 3 bases from V and 5 bases from J, the junction contained 16 bases not matched to a gene. The CDR3 DNA is TGTGCCAGCAGCTTGCGAATAGGAAGCGGGGCGCTGAACGAGCAGTACTTC. Translated: CASSLRIGSGALNEQYF.

The chain joins TRBV20-1 to TRBJ2-5; 10 bases are a match to TRBD1. The trim removed 2 bases at V and 2 bases at J, leaving 2 bases unmatched. Per germline, CDR1 DFQATT and CDR2 SNEGSKA (reference sequence). The CDR3 spans 14 residues. CDR3 in amino acids: CSARWGQGQETQYF. Written as DNA, the CDR3 is TGCAGTGCTAGATGGGGACAGGGGCAAGAGACCCAGTACTTC.

This clonotype was counted between two and nine times. The V gene is TRBV6-2 or TRBV6-3, the J gene TRBJ2-5; TRBD2 aligns across 11 bases. Germline trimming cut 4 bases from V and 5 bases from J; bases unmatched to any gene: 6. Germline values: CDR1 MNHEY, CDR2 SVGEGT. This CDR3 contains 15 residues. The CDR3 sequence: CASSSPSGGRETQYF. CDR3 in DNA: TGTGCCAGCAGTTCGCCTAGCGGGGGGCGGGAGACCCAGTACTTC.

The chain is built from TRBV12-3 or TRBV12-4 and TRBJ1-4; tentatively, D is TRBD1 (5 bases). The CDR3 is made up of 18 amino acids. CDR3 amino acids: CASGSNQDPTVGNEKLFF. CDR3 bases: TGTGCTAGTGGTTCCAACCAAGACCCGACAGTGGGGAATGAAAAACTGTTTTTT.

The rearrangement uses TRBV20-1 and TRBJ2-2; possibly TRBD2 for D (6 bases). V lost 0 bases and J 7 bases, leaving 9 bases between the germline ends. The CDR3 is 13 residues long. The germline gives CDR1 DFQATT, CDR2 SNEGSKA (reference sequence). CDR3 amino acids: CSARDGGGGELFF. For the CDR3, the DNA is TGCAGTGCTAGAGATGGGGGAGGCGGGGAGCTGTTTTTT.

The chain has TRBV7-9 and TRBJ2-7; maybe TRBD1 (6 bases). This CDR3 region has 15 residues. CDR1 and CDR2 (germline): SEHNR, FQNEAQ (reference sequence). Trimming cost V 3 bases and J 1 base, with 13 bases left between them. For the CDR3, the DNA is TGTGCCAGCAGCTTGATGTACCAGGGGTCCTACGAGCAGTACTTC. Translation: CASSLMYQGSYEQYF.

The chain uses TRBV6-5 and TRBJ1-2, with no clear D. The V end was cut by 5 bases, the J end by 8 bases, with 12 bases between. In germline, CDR1 is MNHEY, CDR2 SVGAGI. The CDR3 is 12 amino acids. The CDR3 spells CASSEDWAGYTF. Here the CDR3 DNA reads TGTGCCAGCAGTGAAGATTGGGCCGGCTACACCTTC.

This clonotype was observed a few times. The chain is built from TRBV20-1 and TRBJ1-2; D possibly corresponds to TRBD1 (6 bases). CDR1 is DFQATT and CDR2 is SNEGSKA in the germline V gene (reference sequence). The CDR3 is 13 residues long. V lost 2 bases to trimming and J lost 5 bases, with 12 bases between them. The CDR3 bases are TGCAGTGCTAGACAGGGGCCCCTTTATGGCTACACCTTC. Its protein product is CSARQGPLYGYTF.

Only a few counts were recorded for this clonotype. This rearrangement joins TRBV12-3 or TRBV12-4 to TRBJ2-7, with 8 nucleotides matching TRBD2. V trimming: 6 bases; J trimming: 5 bases; junction bases outside the gene matches: 3. This CDR3 has 12 residues. DNA of the CDR3: TGTGCCAGCAGAGGACTAGCCCACGAGCAGTACTTC. It is translated as CASRGLAHEQYF.

The rearrangement joins TRBV12-3 or TRBV12-4 to TRBJ2-6, with TRBD1 matching over 7 bases. The CDR3 runs to 16 residues. V lost 5 bases, J lost 0 bases, and 4 bases stayed unmatched. The CDR3 sequence: CASSLTGSSGANVLTF. The CDR3 DNA reads TGTGCCAGCAGTCTGACAGGGAGCTCTGGGGCCAACGTCCTGACTTTC.

Only a few counts were recorded for this clonotype. The rearrangement joins TRBV2 to TRBJ1-4; D remains unclear. This CDR3 is built from 14 residues. The V and J ends lost 2 bases and 7 bases respectively, with 11 bases between them. CDR1 and CDR2 (germline): SNHLY, FYNNEI. The CDR3 loop is CASSELGSGEKLFF. CDR3 sequence (DNA): TGTGCCAGCAGTGAATTGGGGTCCGGTGAAAAACTGTTTTTT.

The chain links TRBV24-1 to TRBJ2-7; 9 positions match TRBD2. Germline assignment: CDR1 KGHDR and CDR2 SFDVKD. CDR3 length: 16 residues. V gave up 2 bases and J gave up 7 bases; unmatched junction bases: 11. Written as DNA, the CDR3 is TGTGCCACCAGTGATTCAGCTAGCGGGACTAACAGTGAGCAGTACTTC. Amino acids: CATSDSASGTNSEQYF.

This clonotype has ten or more counts. The chain couples TRBV2 to TRBJ2-5; 9 nucleotides match TRBD1. CDR1 and CDR2 from the germline V gene are SNHLY and FYNNEI. V shed 6 bases and J 9 bases; nucleotides not matched to a gene: 8. The CDR3 has 13 residues. The CDR3 protein is CASRIGTGRAQYF. CDR3 nucleotide sequence: TGTGCCAGCAGGATCGGGACAGGGCGTGCCCAGTACTTC.

This chain joins TRBV9 and TRBJ1-4; D perhaps matches TRBD1 (6 bases). Looked up from germline, CDR1 is SGDLS and CDR2 is YYNGEE. The germline V and J ends were trimmed by 1 base and 3 bases, with 10 bases remaining between them. This CDR3 contains 15 residues. The CDR3 sequence: CASSVSGAANEKLFF. CDR3 in DNA: TGTGCCAGCAGCGTATCGGGGGCGGCTAATGAAAAACTGTTTTTT.

This clonotype was seen a handful of times. The chain has TRBV28 and TRBJ2-7; 13 nucleotides match TRBD2. The germline V gene has CDR1 MDHEN and CDR2 SYDVKM. Losses at the gene ends were 4 bases for V and 2 bases for J; bases not matched to a gene: 5. This CDR3 comprises 16 residues. The CDR3 loop reads CASSSGLAGRTYEQYF. The CDR3 DNA reads as TGTGCCAGCAGTTCGGGACTAGCGGGGCGAACCTACGAGCAGTACTTC.

The CDR3 bases are TGTGCCAGCAGCGGACAGGGGTCTGGGGCCAACGTCCTGACTTTC. Protein: CASSGQGSGANVLTF. The rearrangement joins TRBV2 to TRBJ2-6; 9 nucleotides align to TRBD1. There are 15 residues in the CDR3. Germline V gives CDR1 SNHLY, CDR2 FYNNEI. The V gene end was trimmed by 6 bases and the J gene end by 1 base; junction bases not matched to a gene: 1.

This clonotype was observed at least ten times. The V and J genes are TRBV10-3 and TRBJ1-1; D is undetermined. Germline values: CDR1 ENHRY, CDR2 SYGVKD. Deletions cut 0 bases from V and 6 bases from J, with 14 bases between. CDR3 size: 15 residues. CDR3 sequence (DNA): TGTGCCATCAGTGAGTCGTTTATCCTCAGGTCTGAAGCTTTCTTT. This translates into CAISESFILRSEAFF.

The rearrangement joins TRBV5-4 to TRBJ1-6, with TRBD1 matching over 8 bases. Trimming at V came to 5 bases and at J to 7 bases, leaving 11 bases not matched to a gene. The CDR3 is made up of 16 amino acids. Germline CDR1 is SGHNT and CDR2 is YYREEE (reference sequence). The CDR3 DNA follows: TGTGCCAGCAGTCCCAACAGACAGGGGCGAAATTCACCCCTCCACTTT. Protein sequence: CASSPNRQGRNSPLHF.

The CDR3 spells CSVVKGANQPQHF. The CDR3 DNA reads TGCAGCGTTGTGAAGGGGGCGAATCAGCCCCAGCATTTT. The chain joins TRBV29-1 to TRBJ1-5, with 7 bases fitting TRBD1. Germline assignment: CDR1 SQVTM and CDR2 ANQGSEA. The CDR3 runs to 13 residues. V was clipped by 4 bases and J by 4 bases; unmatched bases: 4.

The rearrangement uses TRBV7-2 and TRBJ1-2; D is perhaps TRBD1 (6 bases). The V end was cut by 7 bases, the J end by 7 bases, with 16 bases between. The CDR3 has 13 residues. Germline CDR1 SGHTA, CDR2 FQGNSA. The CDR3 nucleotides are TGTGCCAGCACCTGGGGGGGGCTAGGTGGCTACACCTTC. It specifies CASTWGGLGGYTF.

This clonotype was counted ten times or more. The genes are TRBV20-1 and TRBJ1-6, with a possible D match to TRBD1 (6 bases). The CDR3 has 16 amino acids. Germline CDR1 reads DFQATT; CDR2 reads SNEGSKA (reference sequence). V dropped 0 bases and J dropped 10 bases, with 19 bases sitting between them. As DNA, the CDR3 is TGCAGTGCTAGAGATCAGGGGATGAGTGGTAACTCACCCCTCCACTTT. This gives the protein CSARDQGMSGNSPLHF.

This clonotype has a handful of counts. The rearrangement uses TRBV6-5 and TRBJ1-2; TRBD1 is a possible D gene (6 bases). This CDR3 is 19 amino acids long. CDR1 is MNHEY, CDR2 SVGAGI, per germline. V was clipped by 0 bases and J by 3 bases, with 23 bases between them. The CDR3 nucleotides read TGTGCCAGCAGTTACTCGACCTTTTCCACAGGGAGACGAGACTATGGCTACACCTTC. Protein: CASSYSTFSTGRRDYGYTF.